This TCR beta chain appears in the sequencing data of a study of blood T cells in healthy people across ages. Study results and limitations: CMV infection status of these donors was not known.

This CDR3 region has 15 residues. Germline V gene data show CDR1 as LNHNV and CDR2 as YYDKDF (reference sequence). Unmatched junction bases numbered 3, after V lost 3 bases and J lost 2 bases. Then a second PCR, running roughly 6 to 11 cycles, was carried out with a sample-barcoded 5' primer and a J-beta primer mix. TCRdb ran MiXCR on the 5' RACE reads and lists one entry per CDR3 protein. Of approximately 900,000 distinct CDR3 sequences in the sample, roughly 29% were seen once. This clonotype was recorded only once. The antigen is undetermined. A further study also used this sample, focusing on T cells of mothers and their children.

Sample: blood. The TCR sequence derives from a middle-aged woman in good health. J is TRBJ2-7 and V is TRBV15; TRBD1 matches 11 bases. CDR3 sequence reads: CATSSGTGGTYEQYF. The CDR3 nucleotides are TGTGCCACCAGCAGTGGGACAGGGGGGACCTACGAGCAGTACTTC.